This T cell receptor (beta chain) came from a study of CD8 T cells in Susac syndrome. Study-wide context: When blood was drawn, the patients with Susac syndrome were therapy-naive, on corticosteroids, or on intravenous immunoglobulin alone.

Overall study findings and caveats: Clonal expansion was not observed in the Susac syndrome CD4+ T cell repertoires.

Worth noting for this clonotype: Antigen unknown.

An amount of RNA that ranged from roughly 0.5 to 1 ug was reverse transcribed with random hexamers. Using its own MiXCR run on the immunoSEQ multiplex PCR reads, TCRdb lists one record per CDR3 protein. Of some 77,000 distinct CDR3 sequences in the sample, just over 90% are singletons; the top ten hold about 0.52%. The Susac syndrome patients fit the recently defined diagnostic criteria for definite or probable disease. The germline V and J ends were trimmed by 0 bases and 5 bases, with 13 bases remaining between them. The germline V gene has CDR1 DFQATT and CDR2 SNEGSKA (reference sequence). The CDR3 consists of 14 residues.

This sequence joins TRBV20-1 and TRBJ2-5; the D gene is possibly TRBD1 (7 bases). The specimen sequenced was CD4+ T cells from PBMCs. The origin of this receptor is a human donor with Susac syndrome. CDR3 loop: CSAREGGAGETQYF. The CDR3 DNA follows: TGCAGTGCTAGAGAAGGGGGCGCGGGGGAGACCCAGTACTTC.